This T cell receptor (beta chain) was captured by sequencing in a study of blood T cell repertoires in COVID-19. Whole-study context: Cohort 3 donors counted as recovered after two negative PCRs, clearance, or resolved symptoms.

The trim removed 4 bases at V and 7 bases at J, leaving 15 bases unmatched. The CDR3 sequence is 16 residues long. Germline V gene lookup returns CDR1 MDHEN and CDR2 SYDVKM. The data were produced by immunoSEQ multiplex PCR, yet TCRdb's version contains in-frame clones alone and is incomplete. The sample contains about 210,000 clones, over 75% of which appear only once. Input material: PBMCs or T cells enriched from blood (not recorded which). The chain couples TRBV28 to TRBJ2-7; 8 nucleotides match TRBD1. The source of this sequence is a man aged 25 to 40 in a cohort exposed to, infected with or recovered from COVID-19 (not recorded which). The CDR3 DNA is TGTGCCAGCAGTTGGAACCGGGACAGGAGTTCCTGGGAGCAGTACTTC. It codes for CASSWNRDRSSWEQYF.